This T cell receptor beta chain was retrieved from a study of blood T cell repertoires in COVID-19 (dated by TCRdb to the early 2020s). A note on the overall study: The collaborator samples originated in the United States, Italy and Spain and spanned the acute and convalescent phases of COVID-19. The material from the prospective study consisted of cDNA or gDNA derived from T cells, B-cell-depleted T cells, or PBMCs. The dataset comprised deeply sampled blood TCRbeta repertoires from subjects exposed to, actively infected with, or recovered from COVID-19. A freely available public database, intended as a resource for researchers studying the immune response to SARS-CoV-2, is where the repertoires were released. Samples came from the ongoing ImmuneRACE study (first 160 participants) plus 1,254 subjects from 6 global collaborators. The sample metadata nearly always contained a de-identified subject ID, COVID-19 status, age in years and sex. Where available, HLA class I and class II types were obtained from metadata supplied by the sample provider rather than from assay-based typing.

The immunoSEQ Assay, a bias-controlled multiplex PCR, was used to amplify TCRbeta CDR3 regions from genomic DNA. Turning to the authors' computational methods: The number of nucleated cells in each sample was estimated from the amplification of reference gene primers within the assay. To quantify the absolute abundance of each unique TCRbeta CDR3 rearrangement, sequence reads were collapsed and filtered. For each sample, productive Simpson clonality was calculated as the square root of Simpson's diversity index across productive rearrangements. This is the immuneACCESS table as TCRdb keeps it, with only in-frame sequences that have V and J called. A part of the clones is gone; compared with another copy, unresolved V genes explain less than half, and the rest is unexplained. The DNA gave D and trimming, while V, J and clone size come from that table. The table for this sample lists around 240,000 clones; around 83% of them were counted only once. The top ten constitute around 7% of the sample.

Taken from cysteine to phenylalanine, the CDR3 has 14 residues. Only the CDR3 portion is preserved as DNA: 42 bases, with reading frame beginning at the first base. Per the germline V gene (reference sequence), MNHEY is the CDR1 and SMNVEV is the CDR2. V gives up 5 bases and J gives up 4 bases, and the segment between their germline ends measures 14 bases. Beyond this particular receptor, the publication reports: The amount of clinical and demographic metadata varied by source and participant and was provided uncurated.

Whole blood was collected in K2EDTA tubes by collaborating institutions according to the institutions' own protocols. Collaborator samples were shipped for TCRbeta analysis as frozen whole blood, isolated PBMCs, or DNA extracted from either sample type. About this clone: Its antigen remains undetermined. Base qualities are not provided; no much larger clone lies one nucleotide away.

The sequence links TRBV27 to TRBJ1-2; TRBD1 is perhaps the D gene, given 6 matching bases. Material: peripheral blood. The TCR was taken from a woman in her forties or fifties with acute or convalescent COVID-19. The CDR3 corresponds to CASSGRGSSYGYTF. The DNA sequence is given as TGTGCCAGCAGTGGCAGGGGTAGCAGCTATGGCTACACCTTC.